The sequence of this TCR beta chain was determined in a study of Graves' ophthalmopathy and Graves' hyperthyroidism. The sample holds many counts of this clonotype. The V and J ends lost 1 base and 1 base respectively, with 7 bases between them. CDR1 and CDR2 from the germline V gene are LGHNA and YNFKEQ. This CDR3 has 14 amino acids. Beta-chain TCR CDR3 regions were amplified from RNA transcripts. HTBI-primed RT-PCR formed the first round, and a multiplex PCR formed the second. TCRdb re-called the multiplex PCR reads through MiXCR, storing one row per CDR3 protein. The sample contains 350,000 to 450,000 distinct CDR3 sequences, roughly 21% of which appear only once.

This receptor was identified in a woman aged 18-29 years with stable Graves' hyperthyroidism. The chain recombines TRBV4-2 with TRBJ1-1; weak D call: TRBD1 (5 bases). Material: peripheral blood. CDR3 nucleotides: TGTGCCAGCAGCCAAGTTGGACAGAACACTGAAGCTTTCTTT. Translating it yields CASSQVGQNTEAFF.